These T cell receptor beta chains were read from a single sample in a study of T cells in tumors after PD-1 blockade. TCRdb keeps only in-frame clones here, not all; method: immunoSEQ multiplex PCR. The sample yields around 49,000 clones, approximately 84% seen once. The sample here was PBMCs, taken before anti-PD-1 treatment. These receptors were collected from a human donor with basal cell carcinoma. Both conserved end residues are part of each CDR3. The D gene is left open where the match is weak. Clone size appears in some rows only: once, few, many, or a class for an expanded clone.

v_call: TRBV4-1
clone_size: few
j_call: TRBJ2-2
d_call: TRBD2
cdr3_nt: TGCGCCAGCAGCTCCTCGGGGGGGTCGAACACCGGGGAGCTGTTTTTT
cdr3_aa: CASSSSGGSNTGELFF

v_call: TRBV5-3
clone_size: NA
j_call: TRBJ2-7
d_call: NA
cdr3_nt: TGTGCCAGAAGCCCCTGGGACCCAACCTACGAGCAGTACTTC
cdr3_aa: CARSPWDPTYEQYF

v_call: TRBV7-9
clone_size: few
j_call: TRBJ2-3
d_call: TRBD1
cdr3_nt: TGTGCCAGCAGCTTAGGACAGGGGGCAGGAGATACGCAGTATTTT
cdr3_aa: CASSLGQGAGDTQYF

v_call: TRBV24-1
clone_size: NA
j_call: TRBJ1-5
d_call: NA
cdr3_nt: TGTGCCACCAGTGACCCAGGACCAGGGGTAGGTAATCAGCCCCAGCATTTT
cdr3_aa: CATSDPGPGVGNQPQHF

v_call: TRBV28
clone_size: NA
j_call: TRBJ1-6
d_call: NA
cdr3_nt: TGTGCCAGCAGTTTTGGGCGGGGTAATTCACCCCTCCACTTT
cdr3_aa: CASSFGRGNSPLHF

v_call: TRBV6-4
clone_size: NA
j_call: TRBJ2-3
d_call: NA
cdr3_nt: TGTGCCAGCAGTGACGGGAGAGATACGCAGTATTTT
cdr3_aa: CASSDGRDTQYF

v_call: TRBV28
clone_size: NA
j_call: TRBJ1-1
d_call: NA
cdr3_nt: TGTGCCAGCAGGAACACTGAAGCTTTCTTT
cdr3_aa: CASRNTEAFF

v_call: TRBV19
clone_size: once
j_call: TRBJ2-7
d_call: TRBD1
cdr3_nt: TGTGCCAGTAGGGGACAGGAGGGGTCCTACGAGCAGTACTTC
cdr3_aa: CASRGQEGSYEQYF

v_call: TRBV12-5
clone_size: NA
j_call: TRBJ2-7
d_call: TRBD1
cdr3_nt: TGTGCTAGTGCCTGGGACAGGGGCTACGAGCAGTACTTC
cdr3_aa: CASAWDRGYEQYF

v_call: TRBV28
clone_size: NA
j_call: TRBJ2-5
d_call: NA
cdr3_nt: TGTGCCAGCACGGAGGGGAGAGGCGAGACCCAGTACTTC
cdr3_aa: CASTEGRGETQYF

v_call: TRBV27
clone_size: NA
j_call: TRBJ2-1
d_call: NA
cdr3_nt: TGTGCCAGCAGTAGCAGGGCAGGATGGACCCAGTACAATGAGCAGTTCTTC
cdr3_aa: CASSSRAGWTQYNEQFF

v_call: TRBV7-6
clone_size: NA
j_call: TRBJ2-3
d_call: NA
cdr3_nt: TGTGCCAGCAGCTTAGCGGGGGGGCCTGCAGATACGCAGTATTTT
cdr3_aa: CASSLAGGPADTQYF

v_call: TRBV19
clone_size: few
j_call: TRBJ2-6
d_call: NA
cdr3_nt: TGTGCCAGTAAAGCAGGGGACTCTGGGGCCAACGTCCTGACTTTC
cdr3_aa: CASKAGDSGANVLTF

v_call: TRBV19
clone_size: NA
j_call: TRBJ2-3
d_call: NA
cdr3_nt: TGTGCCAGTAGTATCTGGGGTGCGGGCACAGATACGCAGTATTTT
cdr3_aa: CASSIWGAGTDTQYF

v_call: TRBV4-1
clone_size: NA
j_call: TRBJ1-1
d_call: TRBD1
cdr3_nt: TGCGCCAGCAGCCTACAATTGGGACAGCGCATGAACACTGAAGCTTTCTTT
cdr3_aa: CASSLQLGQRMNTEAFF

v_call: TRBV7-9
clone_size: NA
j_call: TRBJ1-6
d_call: NA
cdr3_nt: TGTGCCAGCAGCTTAGGGGGGGCGCTTAATTCACCCCTCCACTTT
cdr3_aa: CASSLGGALNSPLHF

v_call: TRBV30
clone_size: NA
j_call: TRBJ1-2
d_call: TRBD1
cdr3_nt: TGTGCCTGGAGTAAAAGGGGGCCCGGAAGCACCTTC
cdr3_aa: CAWSKRGPGSTF

v_call: TRBV29-1
clone_size: NA
j_call: TRBJ2-7
d_call: NA
cdr3_nt: TGCAGCGTTGAAGATGTACTTTGGGACAACACCTACGAGCAGTACTTC
cdr3_aa: CSVEDVLWDNTYEQYF

v_call: TRBV5-6
clone_size: NA
j_call: TRBJ2-2
d_call: NA
cdr3_nt: TGTGCCAGCAGCTTAACGTGGCCGGAGGACACCGGGGAGCTGTTTTTT
cdr3_aa: CASSLTWPEDTGELFF

v_call: TRBV4-1
clone_size: few
j_call: TRBJ1-2
d_call: TRBD1
cdr3_nt: TGCGCCAGCAGCCGCCGGGACAGGGGGGGTTATGGCTACACCTTC
cdr3_aa: CASSRRDRGGYGYTF

v_call: TRBV14
clone_size: NA
j_call: TRBJ2-2
d_call: TRBD1
cdr3_nt: TGTGCCAGCAGCCGGGACAGGGATGGTATCGGGGAGCTGTTTTTT
cdr3_aa: CASSRDRDGIGELFF

v_call: TRBV12-3/TRBV12-4
clone_size: NA
j_call: TRBJ1-2
d_call: NA
cdr3_nt: TGTGCCAGCAGCCGACGGACGTATGGCTACACCTTC
cdr3_aa: CASSRRTYGYTF

v_call: TRBV18
clone_size: NA
j_call: TRBJ2-1
d_call: TRBD1
cdr3_nt: TGTGCCAGCTCACCAGACAGGGGGAGCGATGAGCAGTTCTTC
cdr3_aa: CASSPDRGSDEQFF

v_call: TRBV10-3
clone_size: NA
j_call: TRBJ2-2
d_call: NA
cdr3_nt: TGTGCCATCGGGGGGACAGCGAACACCGGGGAGCTGTTTTTT
cdr3_aa: CAIGGTANTGELFF

v_call: TRBV28
clone_size: NA
j_call: TRBJ1-1
d_call: NA
cdr3_nt: TGTGCCAGCAGCCGGGTCACGGGACTTTTGAACACTGAAGCTTTCTTT
cdr3_aa: CASSRVTGLLNTEAFF

v_call: TRBV18
clone_size: NA
j_call: TRBJ1-1
d_call: NA
cdr3_nt: TGTGCCAGCTCCGGCCGGGGGCTCCCGAACACTGAAGCTTTCTTT
cdr3_aa: CASSGRGLPNTEAFF

v_call: TRBV24-1
clone_size: NA
j_call: TRBJ2-1
d_call: TRBD1
cdr3_nt: TGTGCCACCAGTGATAGTAAACTAGCCGGGACAGGGGACTACAATGAGCAGTTCTTC
cdr3_aa: CATSDSKLAGTGDYNEQFF

v_call: TRBV21-1
clone_size: NA
j_call: TRBJ2-1
d_call: NA
cdr3_nt: TGTACCAAGAAGGGGACCCTGGTGGACAATGAGCAGTTCTTC
cdr3_aa: CTKKGTLVDNEQFF